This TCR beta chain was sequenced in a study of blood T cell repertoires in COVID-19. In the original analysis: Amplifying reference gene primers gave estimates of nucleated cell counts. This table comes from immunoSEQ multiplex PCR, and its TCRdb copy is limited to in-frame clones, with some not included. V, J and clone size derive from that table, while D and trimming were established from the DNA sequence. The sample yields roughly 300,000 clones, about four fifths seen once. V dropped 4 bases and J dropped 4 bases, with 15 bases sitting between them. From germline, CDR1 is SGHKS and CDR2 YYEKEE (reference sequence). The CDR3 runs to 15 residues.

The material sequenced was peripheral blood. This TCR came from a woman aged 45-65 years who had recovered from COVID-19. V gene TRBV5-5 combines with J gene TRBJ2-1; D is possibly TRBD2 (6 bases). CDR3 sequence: CASSGGGAVYNEQFF. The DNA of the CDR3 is TGTGCCAGCAGCGGAGGCGGGGCGGTATACAATGAGCAGTTCTTC.